The 20 T cell receptor beta chains below come from one sample, sequenced in a study of T cell responses to AZD1222 COVID-19 vaccine. Method: immunoSEQ multiplex PCR; TCRdb's copy keeps in-frame clones and lacks some. The sample holds 160,000 or so clones, approximately 86% seen once. The sample was peripheral blood, taken after recovery from COVID-19. Every receptor here comes from an adult who had recovered from COVID-19.

J is TRBJ2-7 and V is TRBV5-8, with D possibly TRBD2 on 6 matching bases. Trimming cost V 3 bases and J 6 bases, with 16 bases left between them. The CDR3 runs 14 residues. Germline lookup yields CDR1 SGHTS and CDR2 YDEGEE. The CDR3: CASSSAGTVLEQYF. The CDR3 DNA reads TGTGCCAGCAGCTCGGCCGGGACTGTTCTCGAGCAGTACTTC.

This chain links TRBV15 with TRBJ1-1; perhaps TRBD1 as D (6 bases). V lost 6 bases and J 1 base, leaving 6 bases between the germline ends. The CDR3 totals 12 residues. Looked up from germline, CDR1 is LNHNV and CDR2 is YYDKDF (reference sequence). CDR3 residues: CATRGANTEAFF. The CDR3 coding sequence is TGTGCCACCAGGGGGGCGAACACTGAAGCTTTCTTT.

V gene TRBV2 combines with J gene TRBJ2-3, with TRBD2 matching 13 bases. With 9 bases clipped from V and 3 bases from J, the junction kept 3 bases outside the gene matches. The CDR3 is made up of 14 amino acids. Germline CDR1 and CDR2: SNHLY and FYNNEI. In nucleotides, the CDR3 is TGTGCCAGGGAGACTAGCGGGGGGACAGATACGCAGTATTTT. Its protein product is CARETSGGTDTQYF.

This clone appeared a single time. The chain is built from TRBV9 and TRBJ1-5; D call uncertain. CDR3 size: 15 residues. Trimming took off 2 bases at V and 6 bases at J, with 15 bases between the two ends. The germline V gene has CDR1 SGDLS and CDR2 YYNGEE. The CDR3 sequence: CASSVGPKSSQPQHF. DNA for the CDR3: TGTGCCAGCAGCGTCGGACCTAAATCGAGTCAGCCCCAGCATTTT.

V usage is TRBV28 and J usage is TRBJ1-5, with 8 bases matching TRBD1. Germline CDR1 MDHEN, CDR2 SYDVKM. CDR3 length equals 15 residues. V shed 3 bases, J shed 6 bases, and the junction held 7 bases outside the gene matches. The DNA of the CDR3 is TGTGCCAGCAGTTTGCGCCAGGGGGCCTTTCAGCCCCAGCATTTT. It specifies CASSLRQGAFQPQHF.

V is TRBV7-2 and J is TRBJ2-5; D tentatively fits TRBD1 or TRBD2 (5 bases each). The CDR3 totals 14 residues. CDR1 is SGHTA and CDR2 is FQGNSA in the germline V gene. Trimming pared 1 base from V and 5 bases from J, leaving 11 bases between. CDR3 bases: TGTGCCAGCAGCTTAGTAACGGGGACGGAGACCCAGTACTTC. It yields the protein CASSLVTGTETQYF.

The gene calls are TRBV27 and TRBJ2-1, with D possibly called TRBD1 or TRBD2 (5 bases each). Germline CDR1 is MNHEY and CDR2 is SMNVEV (reference sequence). This CDR3 is 13 amino acids long. Trimming pared 8 bases from V and 8 bases from J, leaving 16 bases between. CDR3 nucleotide sequence: TGTGCCAGCTCCCGGCGAGGGGCGTATGAGCAGTTCTTC. It translates to CASSRRGAYEQFF.

V usage is TRBV6-4 and J usage is TRBJ1-2; weak D call: TRBD1 (5 bases). This CDR3 has 15 amino acids. The germline gives CDR1 MRHNA, CDR2 SNTAGT. Trimming removed 4 bases from V and 8 bases from J, with 20 bases in between. CDR3 nucleotides: TGTGCCAGCAGTGCCCAACAGGAGGCCGTGGGAGGCTACACCTTC. Translation: CASSAQQEAVGGYTF.

CDR3 sequence (DNA): TGTGCCAGCACCGACGGGACGGACCCTTTCACTGAAGCTTTCTTT. The encoded protein is CASTDGTDPFTEAFF. The rearrangement uses TRBV6-5 and TRBJ1-1; a weak D match, TRBD1 (5 bases). V was pared by 7 bases and J by 4 bases, with 19 bases between. This CDR3 contains 15 residues. Germline V gives CDR1 MNHEY, CDR2 SVGAGI.

The chain recombines TRBV9 with TRBJ1-6; D is undetermined. Trimming cost V 0 bases and J 9 bases, with 10 bases left between them. Germline V gene data show CDR1 as SGDLS and CDR2 as YYNGEE. This CDR3 spans 14 amino acids. The CDR3 spells CASSVAQVGSPLHF. CDR3 nucleotides: TGTGCCAGCAGCGTAGCCCAGGTGGGTTCACCCCTCCACTTT.

This chain joins TRBV7-3 and TRBJ2-3; D may be TRBD1 or TRBD2 (6 bases each). The CDR3 spans 17 residues. Trimming removed 1 base at V and 2 bases at J, with 16 bases between. Germline values: CDR1 SGHTA, CDR2 FQGTGA. CDR3 DNA sequence: TGTGCCAGCAGCTTAAGAGGGGGGACTGGCTACACAGATACGCAGTATTTT. Translation: CASSLRGGTGYTDTQYF.

This clone was found once. The chain combines TRBV15 with TRBJ1-2; D uncertain. V gave up 5 bases and J gave up 4 bases, with 17 bases separating them. Per germline, CDR1 LNHNV and CDR2 YYDKDF (reference sequence). The CDR3 runs to 15 residues. In DNA, the CDR3 is TGTGCCACCAGCCCGGGTAGGGAATGGATCTATGGCTACACCTTC. It translates to CATSPGREWIYGYTF.

The chain carries TRBV2 and TRBJ1-1; maybe TRBD1 (5 bases). CDR3 size: 15 residues. Looked up from germline, CDR1 is SNHLY and CDR2 is FYNNEI. The V end lost 7 bases, the J end lost 0 bases, and 15 bases lay between the germline ends. This chain's CDR3 is CASKFSGTMNTEAFF. The DNA for the CDR3 is TGTGCCAGCAAATTCTCGGGGACCATGAACACTGAAGCTTTCTTT.

Concerning this clone itself: One end of the junction varies from germline; a read error may be responsible. This chain links TRBV18 with TRBJ1-3; the D gene is possibly TRBD1 (6 bases). CDR3 length: 16 residues. Germline assignment: CDR1 KGHSH and CDR2 LQKENI. DNA for the CDR3: TGTGCCAGCTCAAGCGTGGGGGGCACTTCTGGGAACACCATATATTTT. Translating it yields CASSSVGGTSGNTIYF.

The V gene is TRBV6-1, the J gene TRBJ2-3, with 9 bases matching TRBD2. J was trimmed by 5 bases and V by 1 base; bases with no gene match: 13. From germline, CDR1 is MNHNS and CDR2 SASEGT. This CDR3 is built from 18 residues. Here the CDR3 DNA reads TGTGCCAGCAGTGAAGTAGCGGGGGAGTTTCAACGGGGAGATACGCAGTATTTT. Its protein is CASSEVAGEFQRGDTQYF.

The chain couples TRBV28 to TRBJ2-7; the D is unclear. V lost 4 bases and J 0 bases, leaving 7 bases between the germline ends. The CDR3 covers 13 residues. Germline loops: CDR1 MDHEN, CDR2 SYDVKM. CDR3 sequence (DNA): TGTGCCAGCAGTTCCTGGGACTCCTACGAGCAGTACTTC. Its translation is CASSSWDSYEQYF.

The CDR3 region is CASSVPYGYGYTF. CDR3 sequence (DNA): TGTGCCAGCAGCGTTCCCTATGGGTATGGCTACACCTTC. The gene calls are TRBV5-4 and TRBJ1-2; D not certain. CDR1 is SGHNT and CDR2 is YYREEE in the germline V gene (reference sequence). V shed 4 bases and J shed 5 bases, with 12 bases lying between them. This CDR3 region has 13 residues.

The genes are TRBV5-5 and TRBJ1-2, with a tentative D call TRBD1 (5 bases). V gave up 4 bases and J gave up 3 bases, with 16 bases separating them. Germline CDR1 and CDR2: SGHKS and YYEKEE (reference sequence). This CDR3 region has 15 residues. The CDR3 region is CASSRQPGIDYGYTF. In DNA form, the CDR3 reads TGTGCCAGCAGCCGGCAGCCAGGGATTGACTATGGCTACACCTTC.

The count of this clone is one. CDR3 sequence (DNA): TGTGCCAGCAGTCGACAGGGGTATAACTACGAGCAGTACTTC. It yields the protein CASSRQGYNYEQYF. The chain combines TRBV6-5 with TRBJ2-7; 8 bases match TRBD1. Germline values: CDR1 MNHEY, CDR2 SVGAGI. CDR3 length: 14 amino acids. Trimming removed 5 bases from V and 3 bases from J; junction bases left unmatched: 6.

V and J are TRBV6-5 and TRBJ1-1; D remains ambiguous. The V end was cut by 6 bases, the J end by 1 base, with 12 bases between. The CDR3 sequence is 14 residues long. From germline, CDR1 is MNHEY and CDR2 SVGAGI. Written as DNA, the CDR3 is TGTGCCAGCAGGCACGCATTGAAGAACACTGAAGCTTTCTTT. Translating gives CASRHALKNTEAFF.